This T cell receptor (beta chain) was recovered during a study of T cells in localized non-small cell lung cancer. The J segment lost 2 bases and the V segment lost 3 bases, leaving 8 bases of the junction unmatched. This CDR3 is 16 amino acids long. The germline V gene has CDR1 LNHDA and CDR2 SQIVND (reference sequence). The method was immunoSEQ multiplex PCR; TCRdb's version includes in-frame clones alone and lacks a portion of them. The sample has over 20,000 clones, roughly 87% seen once; the top ten hold about 29%. Study results and limitations: Higher blood T cell density tracked longer overall survival. Uninvolved neighboring lung showed the greatest T cell clonality, exceeding tumor. Appearances in adjacent lung were noted for a median roughly 58 of the top 100 tumor clones.

Turning to this clone: What it recognizes is unknown.

The starting material was peripheral blood, obtained before any cancer treatment. This sequence joins TRBV19 and TRBJ1-2; 8 nucleotides match TRBD1. The TCR was taken from a male donor at least 60 years old with stage I squamous cell lung carcinoma. The CDR3 here is CASSIRQGPLNYGYTF. CDR3 in DNA: TGTGCCAGTAGTATTCGACAGGGGCCATTAAACTATGGCTACACCTTC. The whole variable domain, filled in from reference TRBV19 and TRBJ1-2, reads DGGITQSPKYLFRKEGQNVTLSCEQNLNHDAMYWYRQDPGQGLRLIYYSQIVNDFQKGDIAEGYSVSREKKESFPLTVTSAQKNPTAFYLCASSIRQGPLNYGYTFGSGTRLTVV.